The 16 T cell receptor beta chains reported below all come from one sample, sequenced in a study of T cells in tuberculosis. Here immunoSEQ multiplex PCR was the method, and the copy in TCRdb shows in-frame clones only, minus some. The data show around 29,000 clones, with over 90% seen just once and over 4.5% held by the top ten. Sequenced: PBMCs. The receptor set was obtained from a donor aged 10 to 29 with latent tuberculosis or without tuberculosis infection.

V usage is TRBV5-1 and J usage is TRBJ2-1; 11 nucleotides line up with TRBD2. The length of the CDR3 is 16 residues. Germline V CDR1 and CDR2: SGHRS, YFSETQ. J was trimmed by 5 bases and V by 4 bases; bases with no gene match: 8. The CDR3 is CASSPPLAGGNNEQFF. CDR3 coding DNA: TGCGCCAGCAGCCCGCCTCTAGCGGGGGGCAACAATGAGCAGTTCTTC. The variable domain in full, with the rest retrieved from reference TRBV5-1 and TRBJ2-1, is KAGVTQTPRYLIKTRGQQVTLSCSPISGHRSVSWYQQTPGQGLQFLFEYFSETQRNKGNFPGRFSGRQFSNSRSEMNVSTLELGDSALYLCASSPPLAGGNNEQFFGPGTRLTVL.

V is TRBV10-3 and J is TRBJ1-2; tentatively, D is TRBD1 (6 bases). With 7 bases removed from V and 2 bases from J, the gap between germline ends came to 17 bases. Germline V gene data show CDR1 as ENHRY and CDR2 as SYGVKD. The CDR3 loop spans 15 amino acids. As DNA, the CDR3 is TGTGCCATCACTAAAGGACAGACCTCCAACTATGGCTACACCTTC. This encodes CAITKGQTSNYGYTF.

This chain connects TRBV5-3 to TRBJ2-5; TRBD2 is a possible D gene (5 bases). TRBV5-3 is an ORF, with its function uncertain. The CDR3 runs 13 residues. V lost 1 base and J 5 bases, leaving 9 bases between the germline ends. This CDR3 reads CARSLTSGETQYF. CDR3 DNA: TGTGCCAGAAGCTTGACTAGTGGGGAGACCCAGTACTTC.

This chain joins TRBV29-1 and TRBJ1-1; D unclear. The CDR3 length is 16 residues. Germline V gene sequence: CDR1 SQVTM, CDR2 ANQGSEA. V was pared by 2 bases and J by 5 bases, with 21 bases between. Here the CDR3 reads CSVEISEREWPTEAFF. The CDR3 region has the DNA TGCAGCGTTGAAATTTCGGAGCGCGAGTGGCCGACTGAAGCTTTCTTT.

The V and J genes are TRBV5-4 and TRBJ2-3; 9 bases match TRBD2. This CDR3 comprises 15 residues. Germline V gene data show CDR1 as SGHNT and CDR2 as YYREEE (reference sequence). With V trimmed by 4 bases and J by 3 bases, 6 bases remained unmatched. CDR3 DNA sequence: TGTGCCAGCAGCGACGGACTAGCGACTACAGATACGCAGTATTTT. This gives the protein CASSDGLATTDTQYF.

The V gene is TRBV28, the J gene TRBJ2-7, with D maybe TRBD1 (6 bases). The V end lost 9 bases, the J end lost 3 bases, and 27 bases lay between the germline ends. CDR3 size: 17 residues. From germline, CDR1 is MDHEN and CDR2 SYDVKM. CDR3 nucleotide sequence: TGTGCCAGTAGTCCCCTTACAGGGAGAAAGATTGGCTACGAGCAGTACTTC. The encoded protein is CASSPLTGRKIGYEQYF. Full variable domain (remainder filled in from reference TRBV28 and TRBJ2-7): DVKVTQSSRYLVKRTGEKVFLECVQDMDHENMFWYRQDPGLGLRLIYFSYDVKMKEKGDIPEGYSVSREKKERFSLILESASTNQTSMYLCASSPLTGRKIGYEQYFGPGTRLTVT.

This clone occurred once. The chain has TRBV18 and TRBJ1-6; TRBD1 agrees at 10 bases. This CDR3 has 17 residues. The ends lost 6 bases at V and 5 bases at J; junction bases unmatched: 10. The germline V gene has CDR1 KGHSH and CDR2 LQKENI. For the CDR3, the DNA is TGTGCCAGCTCTCTCATCGGGACAGGGGACGATAATTCACCCCTCCACTTT. Protein: CASSLIGTGDDNSPLHF. The full variable domain, rest sourced from reference TRBV18 and TRBJ1-6, is NAGVMQNPRHLVRRRGQEARLRCSPMKGHSHVYWYRQLPEEGLKFMVYLQKENIIDESGMPKERFSAEFPKEGPSILRIQQVVRGDSAAYFCASSLIGTGDDNSPLHFGNGTRLTVT.

The V and J genes are TRBV27 and TRBJ2-7, with 8 bases fitting TRBD1. Germline CDR1 and CDR2: MNHEY and SMNVEV (reference sequence). This CDR3 comprises 16 residues. After removal of 3 bases from V and 1 base from J, the junction contained 8 bases not matched to a gene. This CDR3 reads CASSFSGQGLSYEQYF. In DNA, the CDR3 is TGTGCCAGCAGTTTCTCAGGACAGGGCCTTTCCTACGAGCAGTACTTC.

CDR3 amino acids: CASSLSGAAYNEQFF. The CDR3 DNA sequence: TGTGCCAGCAGCCTTAGCGGGGCCGCCTACAATGAGCAGTTCTTC. The genes are TRBV11-2 and TRBJ2-1, with 8 bases aligning to TRBD2. The CDR3 totals 15 residues. Germline lookup yields CDR1 SGHAT and CDR2 FQNNGV. Trimming cost V 5 bases and J 2 bases; bases outside gene matches: 5. The variable domain in full, with the rest retrieved from reference TRBV11-2 and TRBJ2-1, is EAGVAQSPRYKIIEKRQSVAFWCNPISGHATLYWYQQILGQGPKLLIQFQNNGVVDDSQLPKDRFSAERLKGVDSTLKIQPAKLEDSAVYLCASSLSGAAYNEQFFGPGTRLTVL.

This clone was recorded once. The rearrangement uses TRBV5-4 and TRBJ1-4; D gene uncertain. The CDR3 has 13 amino acids. In germline, CDR1 is SGHNT, CDR2 YYREEE (reference sequence). V lost 5 bases, J lost 7 bases, and 12 bases lay in between. CDR3: CASRVAGAEKLFF. As DNA, the CDR3 is TGTGCCAGCAGGGTGGCCGGAGCTGAAAAACTGTTTTTT.

This rearrangement joins TRBV11-2 to TRBJ2-1, with 13 bases fitting TRBD2. Germline V lookup: CDR1 SGHAT, CDR2 FQNNGV. V shed 6 bases and J 3 bases; nucleotides not matched to a gene: 2. This CDR3 has 15 residues. The CDR3 DNA sequence: TGTGCCAGCAGACTAGCGGGAGGGCTCTACAATGAGCAGTTCTTC. Protein sequence: CASRLAGGLYNEQFF.

V gene TRBV28 combines with J gene TRBJ2-7, with D maybe TRBD1 (6 bases). Deletions cut 8 bases from V and 2 bases from J, with 22 bases between. CDR1 is MDHEN, CDR2 SYDVKM, per germline. The length of the CDR3 is 16 residues. The CDR3 region has the DNA TGTGCCAGCCGACCAGCGAGTGACGGGACACCCTACGAGCAGTACTTC. This sequence encodes CASRPASDGTPYEQYF.

V and J are TRBV27 and TRBJ1-1; D uncertain. V lost 3 bases and J lost 10, with 3 bases in between. The CDR3 length is 9 residues. Germline loops: CDR1 MNHEY, CDR2 SMNVEV (reference sequence). CDR3 loop: CASSFRAFF. The DNA of the CDR3 is TGTGCCAGCAGTTTTCGAGCTTTCTTT.

This chain joins TRBV30 and TRBJ1-1, with a possible D match to TRBD1 (6 bases). Germline loops: CDR1 GTSNPN, CDR2 SVGIG (reference sequence). V lost 3 bases, J lost 0 bases, and 8 bases lay in between. The CDR3 spans 13 residues. The CDR3 loop reads CAWRGQLNTEAFF. CDR3 sequence (DNA): TGTGCCTGGAGAGGACAGTTGAACACTGAAGCTTTCTTT.

This sequence joins TRBV2 and TRBJ2-1, with D possibly matching TRBD2 (6 bases). This CDR3 contains 12 residues. V was pared by 8 bases and J by 7 bases, with 12 bases between. CDR1 is SNHLY, CDR2 FYNNEI, per germline. In DNA form, the CDR3 reads TGTGCCAGCCGGGACTTAATGAATGAGCAGTTCTTC. Its protein product is CASRDLMNEQFF.

The CDR3 loop reads CASSGQGALGQPQHF. The CDR3, as DNA: TGTGCCAGCAGTGGTCAGGGGGCGCTTGGGCAGCCCCAGCATTTT. V gene TRBV6-1 combines with J gene TRBJ1-5, with 8 positions matching TRBD1. CDR3 size: 15 residues. Germline V CDR1 and CDR2: MNHNS, SASEGT. V shed 4 bases and J 7 bases; nucleotides not matched to a gene: 9.